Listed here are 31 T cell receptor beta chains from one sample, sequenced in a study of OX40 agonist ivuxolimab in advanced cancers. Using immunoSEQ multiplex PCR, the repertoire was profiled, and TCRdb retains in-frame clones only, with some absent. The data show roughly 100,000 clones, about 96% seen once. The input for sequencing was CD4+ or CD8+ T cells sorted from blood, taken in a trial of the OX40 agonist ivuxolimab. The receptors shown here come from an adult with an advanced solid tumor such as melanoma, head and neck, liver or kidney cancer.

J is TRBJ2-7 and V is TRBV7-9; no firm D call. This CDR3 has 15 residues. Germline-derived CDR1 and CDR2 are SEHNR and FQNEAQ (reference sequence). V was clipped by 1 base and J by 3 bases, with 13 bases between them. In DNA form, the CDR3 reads TGTGCCAGCAGCTTAGGGCAGATTACCTACTACGAGCAGTACTTC. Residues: CASSLGQITYYEQYF.

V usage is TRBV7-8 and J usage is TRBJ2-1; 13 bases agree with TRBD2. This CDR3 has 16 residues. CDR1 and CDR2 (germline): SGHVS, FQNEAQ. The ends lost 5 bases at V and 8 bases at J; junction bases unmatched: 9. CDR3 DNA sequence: TGTGCCAGCAGCCGGGGACTAGCGGGATATTGGGATGAGCAGTTCTTC. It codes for CASSRGLAGYWDEQFF.

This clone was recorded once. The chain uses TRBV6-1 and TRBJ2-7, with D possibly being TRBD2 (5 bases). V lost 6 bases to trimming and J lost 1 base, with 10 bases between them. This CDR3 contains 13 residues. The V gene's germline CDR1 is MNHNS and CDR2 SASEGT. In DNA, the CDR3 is TGTGCCAGCAGATCACCGGGATCCTACGAGCAGTACTTC. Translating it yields CASRSPGSYEQYF.

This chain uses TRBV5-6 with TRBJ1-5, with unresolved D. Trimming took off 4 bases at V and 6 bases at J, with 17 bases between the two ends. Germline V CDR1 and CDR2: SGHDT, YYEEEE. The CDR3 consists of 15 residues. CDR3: CASSEGMERTQPQHF. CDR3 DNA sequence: TGTGCCAGCAGCGAAGGGATGGAACGGACTCAGCCCCAGCATTTT.

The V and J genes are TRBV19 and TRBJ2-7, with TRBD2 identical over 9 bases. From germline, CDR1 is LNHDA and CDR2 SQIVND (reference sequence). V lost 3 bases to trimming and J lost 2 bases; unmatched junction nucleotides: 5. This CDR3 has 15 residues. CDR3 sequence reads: CASSIAGGGAYEQYF. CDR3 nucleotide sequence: TGTGCCAGTAGTATTGCGGGCGGGGGGGCCTACGAGCAGTACTTC.

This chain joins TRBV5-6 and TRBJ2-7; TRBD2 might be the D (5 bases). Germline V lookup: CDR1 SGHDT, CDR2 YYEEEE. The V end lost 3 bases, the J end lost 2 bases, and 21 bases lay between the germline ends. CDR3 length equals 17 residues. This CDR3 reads CASSYLMPSGDTYEQYF. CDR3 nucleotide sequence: TGTGCCAGCAGCTACCTCATGCCCAGCGGAGATACCTACGAGCAGTACTTC.

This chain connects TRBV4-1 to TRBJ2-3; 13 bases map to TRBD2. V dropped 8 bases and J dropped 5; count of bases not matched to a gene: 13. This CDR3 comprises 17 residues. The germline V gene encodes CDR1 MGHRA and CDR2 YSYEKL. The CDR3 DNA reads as TGCGCCAGCCGAAAACTAGCGGGAGGGCCAACGGGAGATACGCAGTATTTT. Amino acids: CASRKLAGGPTGDTQYF.

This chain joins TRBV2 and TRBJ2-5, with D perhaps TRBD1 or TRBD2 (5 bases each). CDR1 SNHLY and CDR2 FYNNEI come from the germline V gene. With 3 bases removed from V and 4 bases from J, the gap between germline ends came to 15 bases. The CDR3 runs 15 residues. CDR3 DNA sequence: TGTGCCAGCAGTGAGTCCGGTGGGGGTGGAGAGACCCAGTACTTC. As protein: CASSESGGGGETQYF.

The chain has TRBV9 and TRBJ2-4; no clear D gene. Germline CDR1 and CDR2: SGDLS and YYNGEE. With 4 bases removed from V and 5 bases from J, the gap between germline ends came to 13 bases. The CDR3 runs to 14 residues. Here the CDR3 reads CASSPPSEENIQYF. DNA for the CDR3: TGTGCCAGCAGCCCGCCTTCAGAAGAAAACATTCAGTACTTC.

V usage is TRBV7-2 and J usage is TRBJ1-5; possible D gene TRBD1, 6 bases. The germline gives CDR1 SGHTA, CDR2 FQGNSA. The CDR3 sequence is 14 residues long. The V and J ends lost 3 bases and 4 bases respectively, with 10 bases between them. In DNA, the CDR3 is TGTGCCAGCAGCTTGTGGGACAAAAATCAGCCCCAGCATTTT. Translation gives CASSLWDKNQPQHF.

CDR3: CASSSVTGGDTQYF. CDR3 DNA: TGTGCCAGCAGCTCCGTGACGGGAGGAGATACGCAGTATTTT. The V gene is TRBV7-2, the J gene TRBJ2-3; 7 nucleotides agree with TRBD2. The CDR3 spans 14 residues. Trimming cost V 4 bases and J 5 bases; bases outside gene matches: 6. Germline V gene sequence: CDR1 SGHTA, CDR2 FQGNSA. Looking up the rest from reference TRBV7-2 and TRBJ2-3 gives the full variable domain: GAGVSQSPSNKVTEKGKDVELRCDPISGHTALYWYRQSLGQGLEFLIYFQGNSAPDKSGLPSDRFSAERTGGSVSTLTIQRTQQEDSAVYLCASSSVTGGDTQYFGPGTRLTVL.

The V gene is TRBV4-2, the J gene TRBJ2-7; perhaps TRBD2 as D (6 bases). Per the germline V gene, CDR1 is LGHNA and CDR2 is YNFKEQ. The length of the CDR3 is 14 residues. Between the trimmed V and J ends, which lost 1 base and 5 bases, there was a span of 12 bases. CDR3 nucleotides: TGTGCCAGCAGCCAAGGGGGGGTGTTGGACGAGCAGTACTTC. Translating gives CASSQGGVLDEQYF.

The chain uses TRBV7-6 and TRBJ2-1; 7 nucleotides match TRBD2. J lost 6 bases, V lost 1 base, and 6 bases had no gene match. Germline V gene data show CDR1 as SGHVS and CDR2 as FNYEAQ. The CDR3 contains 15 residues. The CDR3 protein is CASSLVAGLGNEQFF. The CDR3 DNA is TGTGCCAGCAGCTTAGTAGCAGGACTAGGCAATGAGCAGTTCTTC.

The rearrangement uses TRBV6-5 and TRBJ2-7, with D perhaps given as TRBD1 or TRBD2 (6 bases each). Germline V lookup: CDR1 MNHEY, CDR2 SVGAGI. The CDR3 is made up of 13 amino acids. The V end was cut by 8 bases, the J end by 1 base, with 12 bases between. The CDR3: CASAQGRSYEQYF. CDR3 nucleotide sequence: TGTGCCAGCGCGCAGGGGAGGTCCTACGAGCAGTACTTC.

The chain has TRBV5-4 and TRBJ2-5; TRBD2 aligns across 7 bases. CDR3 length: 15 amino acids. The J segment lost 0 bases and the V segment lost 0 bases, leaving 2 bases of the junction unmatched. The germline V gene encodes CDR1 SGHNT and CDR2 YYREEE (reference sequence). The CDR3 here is CASSLVGGDQETQYF. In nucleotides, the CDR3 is TGTGCCAGCAGCTTGGTTGGGGGGGACCAAGAGACCCAGTACTTC.

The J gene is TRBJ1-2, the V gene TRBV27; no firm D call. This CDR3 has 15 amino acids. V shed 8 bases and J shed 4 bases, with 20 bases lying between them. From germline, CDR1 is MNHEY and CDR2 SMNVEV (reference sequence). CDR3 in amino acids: CASSNREGWSYGYTF. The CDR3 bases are TGTGCCAGCTCCAACCGCGAGGGCTGGAGCTATGGCTACACCTTC.

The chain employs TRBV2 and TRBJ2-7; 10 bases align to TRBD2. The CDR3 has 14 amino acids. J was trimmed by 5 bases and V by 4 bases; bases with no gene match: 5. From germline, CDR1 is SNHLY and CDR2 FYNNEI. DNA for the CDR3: TGTGCCAGCAGTGTTCAGCGGGAGGGGAACGAGCAGTACTTC. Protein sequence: CASSVQREGNEQYF.

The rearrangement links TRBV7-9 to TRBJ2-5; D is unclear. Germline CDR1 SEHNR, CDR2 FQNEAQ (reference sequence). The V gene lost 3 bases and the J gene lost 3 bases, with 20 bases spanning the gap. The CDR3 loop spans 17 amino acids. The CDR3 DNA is TGTGCCAGCAGCTTCCCCCGTCACGGTACCGTTGAAGAGACCCAGTACTTC. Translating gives CASSFPRHGTVEETQYF.

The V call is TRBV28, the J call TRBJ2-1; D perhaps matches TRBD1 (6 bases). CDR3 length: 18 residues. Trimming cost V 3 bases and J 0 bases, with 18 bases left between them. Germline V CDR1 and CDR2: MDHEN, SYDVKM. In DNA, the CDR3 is TGTGCCAGCAGTTTCCCACGACAGGCCTTGAGCTCCTACAATGAGCAGTTCTTC. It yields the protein CASSFPRQALSSYNEQFF.

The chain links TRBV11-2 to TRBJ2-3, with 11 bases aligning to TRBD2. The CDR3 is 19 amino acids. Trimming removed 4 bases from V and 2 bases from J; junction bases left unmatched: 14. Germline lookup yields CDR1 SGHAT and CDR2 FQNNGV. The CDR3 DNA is TGTGCCAGCAGCTCTCCGTTTGGTGGTAGCGGGGGGGTCACAGATACGCAGTATTTT. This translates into CASSSPFGGSGGVTDTQYF.

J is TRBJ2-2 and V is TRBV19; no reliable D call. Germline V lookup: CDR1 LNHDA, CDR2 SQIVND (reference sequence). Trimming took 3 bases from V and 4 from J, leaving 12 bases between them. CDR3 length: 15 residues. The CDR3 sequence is CASSMLAAATGELFF. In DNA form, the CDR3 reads TGTGCCAGTAGTATGTTGGCCGCGGCCACCGGGGAGCTGTTTTTT. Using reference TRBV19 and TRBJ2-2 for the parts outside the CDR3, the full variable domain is DGGITQSPKYLFRKEGQNVTLSCEQNLNHDAMYWYRQDPGQGLRLIYYSQIVNDFQKGDIAEGYSVSREKKESFPLTVTSAQKNPTAFYLCASSMLAAATGELFFGEGSRLTVL.

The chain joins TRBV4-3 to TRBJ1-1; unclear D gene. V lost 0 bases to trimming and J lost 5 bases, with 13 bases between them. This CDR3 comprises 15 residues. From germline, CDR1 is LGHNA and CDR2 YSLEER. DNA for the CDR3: TGCGCCAGCAGCCAAGAGGAGGGCCGGGAAACTGAAGCTTTCTTT. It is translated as CASSQEEGRETEAFF.

The CDR3 protein is CASSLVDSYNSPLHF. CDR3 DNA sequence: TGTGCCAGCAGCTTAGTTGACAGCTATAATTCACCCCTCCACTTT. The chain carries TRBV7-9 and TRBJ1-6; maybe TRBD1 (5 bases). Trimming took off 1 base at V and 3 bases at J, with 7 bases between the two ends. Germline values: CDR1 SEHNR, CDR2 FQNEAQ (reference sequence). This CDR3 has 15 amino acids.

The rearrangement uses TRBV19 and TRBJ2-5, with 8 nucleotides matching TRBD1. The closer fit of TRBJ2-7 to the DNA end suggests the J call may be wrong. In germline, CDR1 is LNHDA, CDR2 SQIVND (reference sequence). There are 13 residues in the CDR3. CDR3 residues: CASSRRQGNEQYF. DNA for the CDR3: TGTGCCAGTAGTAGAAGACAGGGGAACGAGCAGTACTTC.

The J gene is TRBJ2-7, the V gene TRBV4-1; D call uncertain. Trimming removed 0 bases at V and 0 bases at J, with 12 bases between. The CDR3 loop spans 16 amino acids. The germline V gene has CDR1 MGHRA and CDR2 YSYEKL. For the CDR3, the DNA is TGCGCCAGCAGCCAAGAGTTCCAGCACCTCTCCTACGAGCAGTACTTC. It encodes CASSQEFQHLSYEQYF.

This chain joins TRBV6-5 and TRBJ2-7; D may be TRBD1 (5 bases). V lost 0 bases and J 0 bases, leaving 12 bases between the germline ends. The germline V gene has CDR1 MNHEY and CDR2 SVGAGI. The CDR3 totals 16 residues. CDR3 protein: CASSYSTTAHSYEQYF. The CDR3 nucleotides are TGTGCCAGCAGTTACTCGACGACAGCTCACTCCTACGAGCAGTACTTC.

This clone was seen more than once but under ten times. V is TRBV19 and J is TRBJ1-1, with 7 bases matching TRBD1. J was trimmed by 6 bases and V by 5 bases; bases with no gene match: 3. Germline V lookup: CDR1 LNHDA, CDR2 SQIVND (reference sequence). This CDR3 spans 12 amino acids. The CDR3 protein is CASSVDRAEAFF. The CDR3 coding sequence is TGTGCCAGTAGTGTCGACAGGGCTGAAGCTTTCTTT. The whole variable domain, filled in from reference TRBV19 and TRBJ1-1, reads DGGITQSPKYLFRKEGQNVTLSCEQNLNHDAMYWYRQDPGQGLRLIYYSQIVNDFQKGDIAEGYSVSREKKESFPLTVTSAQKNPTAFYLCASSVDRAEAFFGQGTRLTVV.

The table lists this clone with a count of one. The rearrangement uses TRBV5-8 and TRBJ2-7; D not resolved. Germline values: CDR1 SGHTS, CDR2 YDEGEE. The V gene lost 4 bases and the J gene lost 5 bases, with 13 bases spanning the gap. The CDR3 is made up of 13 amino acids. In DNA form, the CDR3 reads TGTGCCAGCAGCCGACCACCCTCGGACGAGCAGTACTTC. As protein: CASSRPPSDEQYF. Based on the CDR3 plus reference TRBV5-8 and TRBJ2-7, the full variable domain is EAGVTQSPTHLIKTRGQQATLRCSPISGHTSVYWYQQALGLGLQFLLWYDEGEERNRGNFPPRFSGRQFPNYSSELNVNALELEDSALYLCASSRPPSDEQYFGPGTRLTVT.

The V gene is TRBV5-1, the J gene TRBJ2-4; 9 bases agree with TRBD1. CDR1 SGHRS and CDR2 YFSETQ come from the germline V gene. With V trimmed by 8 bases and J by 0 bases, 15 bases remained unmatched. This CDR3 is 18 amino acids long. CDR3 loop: CARKTLVGQGQAKNIQYF. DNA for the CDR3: TGCGCCAGAAAGACCTTGGTGGGACAGGGACAAGCCAAAAACATTCAGTACTTC.

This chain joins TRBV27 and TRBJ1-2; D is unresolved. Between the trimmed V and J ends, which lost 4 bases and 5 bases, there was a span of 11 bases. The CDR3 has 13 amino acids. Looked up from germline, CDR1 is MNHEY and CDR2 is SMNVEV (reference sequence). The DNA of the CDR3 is TGTGCCAGCAGTTACGGACCGTTTTATGGCTACACCTTC. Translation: CASSYGPFYGYTF.

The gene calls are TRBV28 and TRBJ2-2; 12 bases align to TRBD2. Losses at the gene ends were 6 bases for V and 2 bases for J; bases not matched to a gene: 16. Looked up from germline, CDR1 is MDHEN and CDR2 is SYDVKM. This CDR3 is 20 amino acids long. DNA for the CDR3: TGTGCCAGCAGGGCCCCACAGGTGTGGACTAGCGGGGTTAACACCGGGGAGCTGTTTTTT. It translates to CASRAPQVWTSGVNTGELFF.